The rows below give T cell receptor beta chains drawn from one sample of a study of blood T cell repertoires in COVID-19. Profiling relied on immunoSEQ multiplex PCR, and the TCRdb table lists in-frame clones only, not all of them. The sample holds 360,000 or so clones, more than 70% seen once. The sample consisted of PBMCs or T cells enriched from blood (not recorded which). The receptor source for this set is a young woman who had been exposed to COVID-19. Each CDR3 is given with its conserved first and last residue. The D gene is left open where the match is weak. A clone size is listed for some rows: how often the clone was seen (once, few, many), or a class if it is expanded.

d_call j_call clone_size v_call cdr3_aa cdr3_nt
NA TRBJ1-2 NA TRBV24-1 CATTGPGNYGYTF TGTGCCACCACTGGCCCGGGAAACTATGGCTACACCTTC
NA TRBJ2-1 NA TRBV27 CASSSGYRSYNEQFF TGTGCCAGCAGTTCAGGGTACCGCTCCTACAATGAGCAGTTCTTC
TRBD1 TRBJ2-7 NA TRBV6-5 CASSPRTGGEQYF TGTGCCAGCAGTCCAAGGACAGGGGGGGAGCAGTACTTC
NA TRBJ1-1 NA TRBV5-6 CASSYHGTEAFF TGTGCCAGCAGCTACCACGGTACTGAAGCTTTCTTT
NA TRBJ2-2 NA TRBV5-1 CASRPDKNTGELFF TGCGCCAGCAGACCCGACAAGAACACCGGGGAGCTGTTTTTT
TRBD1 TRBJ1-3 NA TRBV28 CASSLPTGRGGNTIYF TGTGCCAGCAGTTTACCGACAGGGAGAGGTGGAAACACCATATATTTT
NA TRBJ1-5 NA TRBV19 CASSFGRGNSPQKPQHF TGTGCCAGTAGTTTTGGAAGAGGGAATTCCCCTCAGAAGCCCCAGCATTTT
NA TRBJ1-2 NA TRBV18 CASSPSGGLGGYTF TGTGCCAGCTCACCAAGCGGGGGCCTCGGTGGCTACACCTTC
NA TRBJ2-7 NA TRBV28 CASSFGGTSTYEQYF TGTGCCAGCAGTTTCGGAGGGACCAGCACCTACGAGCAGTACTTC
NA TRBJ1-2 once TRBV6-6 CASSYLGQLTHGYTF TGTGCCAGCAGTTACCTCGGACAGCTGACTCATGGCTACACCTTC
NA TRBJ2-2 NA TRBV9 CASSVGQGRFSGELFF TGTGCCAGCAGCGTAGGTCAGGGGCGCTTCTCCGGGGAGCTGTTTTTT
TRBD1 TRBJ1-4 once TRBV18 CASSHYGQGVGTNEKLFF TGTGCCAGCTCACACTACGGACAGGGAGTAGGGACTAATGAAAAACTGTTTTTT
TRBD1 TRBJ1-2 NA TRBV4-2 CASSQVGPGQGHYGYTF TGTGCCAGCAGCCAAGTCGGCCCAGGACAGGGCCACTATGGCTACACCTTC
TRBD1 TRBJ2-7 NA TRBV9 CASSVGQGADEQYF TGTGCCAGCAGCGTCGGACAGGGGGCGGACGAGCAGTACTTC
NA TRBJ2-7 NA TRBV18 CASSPPGSSYEQYF TGTGCCAGCTCACCACCCGGGAGCTCCTACGAGCAGTACTTC
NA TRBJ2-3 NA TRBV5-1 CASSLPRGQSTDTQYF TGCGCCAGCAGCTTGCCCAGAGGACAGAGCACAGATACGCAGTATTTT
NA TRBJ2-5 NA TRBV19 CASSIARGETQYF TGTGCCAGTAGTATAGCTAGGGGTGAGACCCAGTACTTC
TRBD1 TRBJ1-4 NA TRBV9 CASSVAGGRGEKLFF TGTGCCAGCAGCGTAGCAGGGGGCCGGGGTGAAAAACTGTTTTTT
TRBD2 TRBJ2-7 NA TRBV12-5 CASGFSGSFYEQYF TGTGCTAGTGGTTTTAGCGGGAGTTTCTACGAGCAGTACTTC
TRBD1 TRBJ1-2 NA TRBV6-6 CASGRTGAGYTF TGTGCCAGCGGAAGGACAGGGGCTGGCTACACCTTC
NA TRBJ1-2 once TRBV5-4 CASSSVGGVYGYTF TGTGCCAGCAGCTCAGTCGGGGGGGTCTATGGCTACACCTTC
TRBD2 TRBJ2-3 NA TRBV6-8 CASRPPGGLSVVDTQYF TGTGCCAGCAGGCCGCCGGGAGGGCTATCAGTAGTAGATACGCAGTATTTT
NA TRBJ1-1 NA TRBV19 CASSAWTEETEAFF TGTGCCAGTAGTGCTTGGACAGAGGAAACTGAAGCTTTCTTT
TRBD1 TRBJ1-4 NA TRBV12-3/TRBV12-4 CATTGGVAEKLFF TGTGCCACCACAGGGGGCGTAGCTGAAAAACTGTTTTTT
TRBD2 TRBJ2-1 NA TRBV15 CATSRDHFPAGDVSSYNEQFF TGTGCCACCAGCAGAGATCATTTCCCAGCGGGAGATGTAAGCTCCTACAATGAGCAGTTCTTC
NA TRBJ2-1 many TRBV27 CASSPLVAYNEQFF TGTGCCAGCAGTCCCCTGGTAGCTTACAATGAGCAGTTCTTC
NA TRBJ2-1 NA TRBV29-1 CSVHQGGGSYNEQFF TGCAGCGTCCACCAAGGGGGGGGGTCCTACAATGAGCAGTTCTTC
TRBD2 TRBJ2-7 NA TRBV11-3 CASSLAGLPSEQYF TGTGCCAGCAGCTTAGCGGGACTACCCTCCGAGCAGTACTTC
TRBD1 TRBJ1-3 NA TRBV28 CASRGQGQGRNTIYF TGTGCCAGCAGGGGACAGGGGCAGGGTAGAAACACCATATATTTT
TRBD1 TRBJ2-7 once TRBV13 CASSFGQGVSYEQYF TGTGCCAGCAGCTTTGGACAGGGGGTCTCCTACGAGCAGTACTTC
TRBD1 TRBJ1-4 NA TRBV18 CASSRSRGRDEKLFF TGTGCCAGCTCACGGTCCAGGGGGCGCGACGAAAAACTGTTTTTT
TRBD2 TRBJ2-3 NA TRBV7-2 CASSKSGTSGRALTFAQYF TGTGCCAGCAGCAAAAGCGGGACTAGCGGGAGGGCCCTCACTTTTGCGCAGTATTTT
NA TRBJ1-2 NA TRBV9 CASDPDGDNYGYTF TGTGCCAGCGATCCAGACGGAGATAACTATGGCTACACCTTC
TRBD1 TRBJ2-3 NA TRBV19 CASSVTGVLTDTQYF TGTGCCAGTAGCGTAACAGGGGTTCTCACAGATACGCAGTATTTT
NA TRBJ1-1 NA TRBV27 CASSYRVRTEAFF TGTGCCAGCAGTTATCGGGTGCGCACTGAAGCTTTCTTT
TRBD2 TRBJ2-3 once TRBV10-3 CAISEPTGGRIGTDTQYF TGTGCCATCAGTGAGCCAACGGGCGGGAGGATAGGTACAGATACGCAGTATTTT
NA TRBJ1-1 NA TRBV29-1 CSVAPLSGTEAFF TGCAGCGTAGCCCCTCTTTCTGGCACTGAAGCTTTCTTT
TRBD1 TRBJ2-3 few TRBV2 CASSSTGPNTQYF TGTGCCAGCAGTTCGACAGGGCCCAATACGCAGTATTTT
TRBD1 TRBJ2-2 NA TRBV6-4 CASRRQGADTGELFF TGTGCCAGCAGAAGACAGGGGGCGGACACCGGGGAGCTGTTTTTT
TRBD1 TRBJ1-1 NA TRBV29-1 CSVAWTGGGNTEAFF TGCAGCGTTGCCTGGACAGGGGGCGGGAACACTGAAGCTTTCTTT
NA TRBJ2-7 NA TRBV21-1 CASPWLSYEQYF TGTGCCAGCCCTTGGCTCTCCTACGAGCAGTACTTC
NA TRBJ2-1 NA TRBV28 CASSLGGEQFF TGTGCCAGCAGCTTGGGGGGTGAGCAGTTCTTC
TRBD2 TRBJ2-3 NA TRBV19 CASSLRLATDTQYF TGTGCCAGTAGTCTCAGACTAGCGACAGATACGCAGTATTTT
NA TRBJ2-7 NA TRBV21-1 CASSNPPNGGEQYF TGTGCCAGCAGCAACCCACCCAACGGGGGTGAGCAGTACTTC
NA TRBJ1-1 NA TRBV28 CASSPSGRGTEAFF TGTGCCAGCAGCCCATCGGGTAGGGGCACTGAAGCTTTCTTT
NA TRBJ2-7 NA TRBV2 CASRTIYEQYF TGTGCCAGCAGGACAATATACGAGCAGTACTTC
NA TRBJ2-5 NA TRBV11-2 CASSLDQTRSRTQYF TGTGCCAGCAGCTTAGATCAGACTAGGTCACGGACCCAGTACTTC
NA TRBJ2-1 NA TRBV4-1 CASSQDQLASSYNEQFF TGCGCCAGCAGCCAAGACCAATTAGCGTCTTCATACAATGAGCAGTTCTTC
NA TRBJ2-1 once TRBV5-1 CASSLSWQVSPYNEQFF TGCGCCAGCAGCTTGTCCTGGCAGGTTTCCCCCTACAATGAGCAGTTCTTC
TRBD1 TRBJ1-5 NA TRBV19 CASRVDRGDQPQHF TGTGCCAGTAGGGTGGACAGGGGAGATCAGCCCCAGCATTTT
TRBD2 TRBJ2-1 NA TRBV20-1 CSASGASGSRYNEQFF TGCAGTGCTAGTGGGGCTAGCGGGAGCCGTTACAATGAGCAGTTCTTC